This T cell receptor beta chain originates from a study of T cells after yellow fever vaccination. General study findings and limits: Subsequent booster samples again held most clones from primary vaccination (96% CD4, approximately 85% CD8).

This clonotype has only a few counts. Antigen: not known. TCRdb re-derived calls from the 5' RACE reads in MiXCR, one entry per CDR3 protein. The sample contains approximately 330,000 distinct CDR3 sequences, over 4% of which appear only once. Trimming at V came to 8 bases and at J to 0 bases, leaving 3 bases not matched to a gene. Looked up from germline, CDR1 is SGHTA and CDR2 is FQGTGA. The CDR3 loop spans 14 amino acids. The receptor's source is a man younger than 30 who received the YFV17D yellow fever vaccine. Material: PBMCs, obtained 5 days after the yellow fever booster vaccination. The chain recombines TRBV7-3 with TRBJ2-2, with 7 positions matching TRBD2. The CDR3, as DNA: TGTGCCAGCGCCCGGGGGGCGAACACCGGGGAGCTGTTTTTT. Its translation is CASARGANTGELFF.